In its sample, the clone carrying this T cell receptor (beta chain) was seen once. What it binds is not known. This sample stems from a study of shared clonotypes between healthy human individuals. In the study overall: The donor group consisted of two women and a few men, aged 18 to 49.

The germline V and J ends were trimmed by 2 bases and 1 base, with 9 bases remaining between them. CDR3 length: 15 amino acids. Germline V gene lookup returns CDR1 SEHNR and CDR2 FQNEAQ (reference sequence). Several immunoSEQ 96-well plates shared each subset's DNA, each plate a replicate. The method was immunoSEQ multiplex PCR; TCRdb's version includes in-frame clones alone and lacks a portion of them. The repertoire consists of over 2 million clones, with about nine tenths occurring once and the leading ten covering 0.37%. General observations from the study: Sequencing depth was expected to influence donor clonotype sharing.

The study drew all its donors from Caucasian adults living in Nashville, Tennessee. The TCR comes from a man younger than 30 in good health. Some clones in this sample may be carry-over from other donors' samples. The sequencing sample was made of naive CD4+ T cells from PBMCs. Regarding subset: CD45RA+ positively selected. The chain links TRBV7-9 to TRBJ1-3; no definite D call. As DNA, the CDR3 is TGTGCCAGCAGCTTACTCGCCGGTTCTGGAAACACCATATATTTT. Protein sequence: CASSLLAGSGNTIYF.